The text below deals with one T cell receptor beta chain. Its antigen is not identified. Germline V gives CDR1 MDHEN, CDR2 SYDVKM. Trimming left V 8 bases short and J 15 bases short, with 14 bases between. This CDR3 is 10 amino acids long. The entry originates in a study of vaccination and CD4 T cells after COVID-19. Study information: The peptides that stimulated the cells were overlapping spike peptides from SARS-CoV-2, HCoV-NL63, HCoV-OC43 and HCoV-229E. In the control cultures, a CEFX pool, an HIV-1 Nef pool, or no peptide was supplied.

Sequencing of the DNA from cultured CD4+ T cells was carried out with the Oncomine TCR Beta short-read assay. TCRdb re-analysed the PCR reads in MiXCR, keeping a single row per CDR3 protein. The sample shows 15,000 to 20,000 distinct CDR3 sequences, more than 20% of them seen only once. Treatment denoted: roughly 11-day PBMC culture with coronavirus spike peptide pools or control peptides (ViraFEST assay). The sequenced material came from cultured CD4+ T cells from blood. This TCR was recovered from a human donor with COVID-19. The V and J genes are TRBV28 and TRBJ1-5; a weak D match, TRBD1 (5 bases). The CDR3 spells CASLGERMHF. The CDR3 region has the DNA TGTGCCAGCTTGGGGGAGAGAATGCATTTT.